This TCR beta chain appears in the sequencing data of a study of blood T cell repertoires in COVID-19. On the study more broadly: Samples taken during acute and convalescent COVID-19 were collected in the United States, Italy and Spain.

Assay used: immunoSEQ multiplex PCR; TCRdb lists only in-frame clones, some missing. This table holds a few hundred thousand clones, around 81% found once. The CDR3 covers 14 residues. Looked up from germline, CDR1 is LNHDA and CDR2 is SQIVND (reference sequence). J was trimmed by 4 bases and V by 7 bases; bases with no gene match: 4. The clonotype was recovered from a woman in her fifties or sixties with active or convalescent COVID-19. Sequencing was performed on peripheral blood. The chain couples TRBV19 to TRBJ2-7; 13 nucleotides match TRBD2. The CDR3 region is CASTRTSGSYEQYF. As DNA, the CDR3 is TGTGCCAGTACCCGGACTAGCGGGAGTTACGAGCAGTACTTC. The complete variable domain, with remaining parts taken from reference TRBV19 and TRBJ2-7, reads DGGITQSPKYLFRKEGQNVTLSCEQNLNHDAMYWYRQDPGQGLRLIYYSQIVNDFQKGDIAEGYSVSREKKESFPLTVTSAQKNPTAFYLCASTRTSGSYEQYFGPGTRLTVT.